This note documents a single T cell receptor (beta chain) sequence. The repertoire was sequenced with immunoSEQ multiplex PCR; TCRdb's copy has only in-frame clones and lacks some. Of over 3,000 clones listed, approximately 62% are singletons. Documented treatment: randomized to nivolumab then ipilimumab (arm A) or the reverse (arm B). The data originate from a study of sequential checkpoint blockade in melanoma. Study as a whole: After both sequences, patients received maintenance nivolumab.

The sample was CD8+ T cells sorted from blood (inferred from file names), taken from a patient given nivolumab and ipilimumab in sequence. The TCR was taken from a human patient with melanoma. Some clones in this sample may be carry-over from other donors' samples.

The CDR3 nucleotides read TGTGCCTGGGAAACCGGGACAGGGGTTTACGAGCAGTACTTC. Amino acid sequence: CAWETGTGVYEQYF. The J gene is TRBJ2-5, the V gene TRBV30; 10 bases agree with TRBD1. The J call may be in error: the DNA end matches TRBJ2-7 better. This CDR3 has 14 residues. Germline V gene lookup returns CDR1 GTSNPN and CDR2 SVGIG (reference sequence).